The present T cell receptor (beta chain) was sequenced within a study of Ad26.COV2.S vaccination and SARS-CoV-2 variants. Study summary: Participant was drawn from the COV1001 Ad26.COV2.S trial arm. The study's findings and limits: After vaccination, reports described spike-specific CD8+ and CD4+ T cell responses as showing substantial breadth.

CDR3 length: 16 residues. The V gene lost 2 bases and the J gene lost 8 bases, with 20 bases spanning the gap. Per germline, CDR1 MDHEN and CDR2 SYDVKM. Noted treatment: about 20 received Ad26.COV2.S at low or high dose, single or two shots; several received placebo; per-sample allocation not given. Sampling occurred on day 63 after the first vaccine or placebo injection. The data were produced by immunoSEQ multiplex PCR, yet TCRdb's version contains in-frame clones alone and is incomplete. The sample carries about 350,000 clones, around 88% recorded once. In the case of this clone: Antigen specificity is unknown.

The chain is built from TRBV28 and TRBJ2-3; D not resolved. The clonotype originates from a person aged 18-65 years who received the Ad26.COV2.S COVID-19 vaccine or a placebo. The material sequenced was peripheral blood, taken in a trial of Ad26.COV2.S vaccine versus placebo. CDR3 DNA sequence: TGTGCCAGCAGTTTACGGTACGGAGCCGACGTGGGTACGCAGTATTTT. Its protein is CASSLRYGADVGTQYF.